The T cell receptor (beta chain) described here comes from a study of CD8+ T cells in alopecia areata. The overall study: By percentage of affected scalp area, the severity of treated patients was scored. General study points: Lesional scalp exceeded normal scalp in clonality, especially in alopecia totalis/universalis. Many expanded lesional clones persisted in scalp and blood during tofacitinib.

Treatment denoted: oral pan-JAK inhibitor, 5-10 mg twice daily. Extracted RNA was reverse transcribed, and the resulting cDNA served as sequencing template. Produced via immunoSEQ multiplex PCR; TCRdb's table is partial and in-frame only. The sample carries around 270,000 clones, 58% recorded once. On this clone itself: Its antigen is unidentified.

This CDR3 has 16 residues. Trimming cost V 5 bases and J 4 bases, with 18 bases left between them. Germline V gene data show CDR1 as SGHRS and CDR2 as YFSETQ. The sample here was CD4+ T cells sorted from blood, taken at week 24, from a patient treated with tofacitinib. This clonotype was sampled from a human donor with alopecia areata. The rearrangement uses TRBV5-1 and TRBJ2-2; a possible D gene is TRBD1 (6 bases). The CDR3 region is CASSQRAGAGTGELFF. CDR3 DNA sequence: TGCGCCAGCAGTCAGAGGGCAGGGGCCGGCACCGGGGAGCTGTTTTTT.